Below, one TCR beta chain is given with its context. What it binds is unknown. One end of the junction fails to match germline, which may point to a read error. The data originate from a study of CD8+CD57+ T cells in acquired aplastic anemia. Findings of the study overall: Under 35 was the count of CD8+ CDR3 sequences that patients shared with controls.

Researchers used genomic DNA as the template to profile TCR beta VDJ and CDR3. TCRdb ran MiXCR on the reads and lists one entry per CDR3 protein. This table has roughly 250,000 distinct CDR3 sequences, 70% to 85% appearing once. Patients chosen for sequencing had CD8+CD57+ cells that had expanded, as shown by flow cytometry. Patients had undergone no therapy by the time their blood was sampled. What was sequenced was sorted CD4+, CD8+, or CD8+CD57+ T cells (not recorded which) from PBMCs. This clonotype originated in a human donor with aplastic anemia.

This CDR3 reads CACSLEGRAPYYGYTF. In DNA form, the CDR3 reads TGTGCCTGCAGCTTAGAAGGCAGGGCCCCTTACTATGGCTACACCTTC. The chain couples TRBV7-8 to TRBJ1-2; maybe TRBD1 (5 bases). CDR3 size: 16 residues. Germline V gene sequence: CDR1 SGHVS, CDR2 FQNEAQ.